A selection of T cell receptor beta chains follows, all from one sample in a study of cytomegalovirus exposure and HLA in healthy donors. Clones were sequenced by immunoSEQ multiplex PCR, and TCRdb holds only the in-frame ones, with some missing. Here the sample spans 110,000 or so clones, about 80% being singletons. Sequenced sample: PBMCs. The receptor set was obtained from a woman under 30 in good health and CMV-seronegative. Each CDR3 is given with its conserved first and last residue. The D gene is left open where the match is weak. Size values are once, few and many counts, or a class for expanded clones, and some rows have none.

clone size,D gene,V gene,J gene,CDR3 protein,CDR3 DNA
.,TRBD1,TRBV27,TRBJ2-1,CASSFEQGAFYLNEQFF,TGTGCCAGCAGTTTCGAACAGGGGGCGTTTTACCTGAATGAGCAGTTCTTC
.,TRBD2,TRBV9,TRBJ2-1,CASSPHLAGLYNEQFF,TGTGCCAGCAGCCCCCATTTAGCGGGGTTATACAATGAGCAGTTCTTC
.,.,TRBV5-6,TRBJ1-1,CASSTSKRGRRTEAFF,TGTGCCAGCAGCACTTCAAAGAGGGGGAGACGGACTGAAGCTTTCTTT
.,.,TRBV14,TRBJ2-7,CASSQPLSPYEQYF,TGTGCCAGCAGCCAACCCCTCTCCCCCTACGAGCAGTACTTC
.,.,TRBV7-2,TRBJ2-5,CASSLLSVQETQYF,TGTGCCAGCAGCTTACTCTCAGTCCAAGAGACCCAGTACTTC
.,TRBD2,TRBV5-6,TRBJ2-1,CASSLRTSWHWGEQFF,TGTGCCAGCAGCCTACGGACTAGCTGGCATTGGGGTGAGCAGTTCTTC
.,TRBD1,TRBV5-4,TRBJ1-5,CASSLKGAWNQPQHF,TGTGCCAGCAGCTTGAAGGGGGCCTGGAATCAGCCCCAGCATTTT
.,TRBD1,TRBV7-9,TRBJ2-2,CASSPIGGPNTGELFF,TGTGCCAGCAGCCCCATAGGGGGCCCGAACACCGGGGAGCTGTTTTTT
.,.,TRBV5-6,TRBJ2-5,CASSLRRAETQYF,TGTGCCAGCAGCTTAAGGAGGGCAGAGACCCAGTACTTC
.,TRBD2,TRBV27,TRBJ2-2,CATRGSGSANTGELFF,TGTGCCACCAGAGGTAGCGGGTCCGCGAACACCGGGGAGCTGTTTTTT
.,.,TRBV27,TRBJ1-5,CASSLFPSQPQHF,TGTGCCAGCAGTTTATTTCCGAGCCAGCCCCAGCATTTT
.,.,TRBV6-1,TRBJ1-5,CASSGGLQPQHF,TGTGCCAGCAGTGGAGGGTTGCAGCCCCAGCATTTT
.,TRBD1,TRBV5-1,TRBJ1-5,CASSLQGDQPQHF,TGCGCCAGCAGCTTACAGGGGGATCAGCCCCAGCATTTT
once,TRBD1,TRBV11-2,TRBJ1-2,CASSWPGTVVGYTF,TGTGCCAGCAGCTGGCCCGGGACAGTAGTTGGCTACACCTTC
.,TRBD1,TRBV7-2,TRBJ1-2,CASSLISGQERNGYTF,TGTGCCAGCAGCTTAATATCCGGACAGGAGAGGAATGGCTACACCTTC